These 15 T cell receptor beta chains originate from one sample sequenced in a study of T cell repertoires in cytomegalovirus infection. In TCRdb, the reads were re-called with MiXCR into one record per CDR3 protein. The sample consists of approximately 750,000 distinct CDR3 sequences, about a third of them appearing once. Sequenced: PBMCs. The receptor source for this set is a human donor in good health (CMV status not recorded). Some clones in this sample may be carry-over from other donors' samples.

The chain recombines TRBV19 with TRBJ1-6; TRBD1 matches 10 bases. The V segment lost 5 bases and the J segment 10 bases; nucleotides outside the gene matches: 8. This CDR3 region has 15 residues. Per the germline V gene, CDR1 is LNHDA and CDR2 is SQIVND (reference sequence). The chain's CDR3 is CASSSSGTGDSPLHF. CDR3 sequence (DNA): TGTGCCAGTAGTTCTTCCGGGACAGGGGACTCACCCCTCCACTTT.

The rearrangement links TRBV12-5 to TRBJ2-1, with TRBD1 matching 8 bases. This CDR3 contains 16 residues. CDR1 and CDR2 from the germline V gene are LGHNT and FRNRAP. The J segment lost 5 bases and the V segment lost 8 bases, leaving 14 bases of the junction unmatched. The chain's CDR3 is CASSMGDRGSHNEQFF. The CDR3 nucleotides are TGTGCTAGTAGCATGGGCGACAGGGGAAGTCACAATGAGCAGTTCTTC. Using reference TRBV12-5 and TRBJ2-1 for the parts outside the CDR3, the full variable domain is DARVTQTPRHKVTEMGQEVTMRCQPILGHNTVFWYRQTMMQGLELLAYFRNRAPLDDSGMPKDRFSAEMPDATLATLKIQPSEPRDSAVYFCASSMGDRGSHNEQFFGPGTRLTVL.

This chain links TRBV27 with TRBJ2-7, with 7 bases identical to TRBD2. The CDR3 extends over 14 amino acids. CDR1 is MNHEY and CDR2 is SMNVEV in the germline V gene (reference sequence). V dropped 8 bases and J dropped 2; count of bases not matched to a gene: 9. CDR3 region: CASGKSGGAYEQYF. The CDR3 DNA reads TGTGCCAGCGGCAAATCGGGAGGAGCCTACGAGCAGTACTTC.

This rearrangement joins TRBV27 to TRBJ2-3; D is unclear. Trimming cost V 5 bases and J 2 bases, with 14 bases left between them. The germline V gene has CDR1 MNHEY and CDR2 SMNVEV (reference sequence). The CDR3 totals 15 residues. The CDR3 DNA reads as TGTGCCAGCAGTCCCCCCATGACGAACACAGATACGCAGTATTTT. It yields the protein CASSPPMTNTDTQYF.

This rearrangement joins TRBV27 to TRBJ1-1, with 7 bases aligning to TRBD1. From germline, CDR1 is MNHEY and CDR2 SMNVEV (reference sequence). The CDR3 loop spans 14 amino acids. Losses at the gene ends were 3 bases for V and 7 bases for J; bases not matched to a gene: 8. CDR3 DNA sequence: TGTGCCAGCAGTTTGTTTCAGGGGGGAGATGAAGCTTTCTTT. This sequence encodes CASSLFQGGDEAFF.

The CDR3 region has the DNA TGTGCCAGCAGCTTAAAAGCGGGAGCGGGGACAGATACGCAGTATTTT. Its protein product is CASSLKAGAGTDTQYF. The chain uses TRBV7-6 and TRBJ2-3, with TRBD2 identical over 8 bases. The CDR3 is made up of 16 amino acids. The V and J ends lost 2 bases and 3 bases, in that order; junction bases with no gene match: 7. The germline gives CDR1 SGHVS, CDR2 FNYEAQ.

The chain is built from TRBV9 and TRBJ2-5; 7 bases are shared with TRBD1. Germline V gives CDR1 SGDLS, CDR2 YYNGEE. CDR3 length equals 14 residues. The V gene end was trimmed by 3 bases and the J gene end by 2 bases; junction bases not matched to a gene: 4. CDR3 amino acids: CASSDGTDQETQYF. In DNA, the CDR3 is TGTGCCAGCAGCGACGGGACAGATCAAGAGACCCAGTACTTC.

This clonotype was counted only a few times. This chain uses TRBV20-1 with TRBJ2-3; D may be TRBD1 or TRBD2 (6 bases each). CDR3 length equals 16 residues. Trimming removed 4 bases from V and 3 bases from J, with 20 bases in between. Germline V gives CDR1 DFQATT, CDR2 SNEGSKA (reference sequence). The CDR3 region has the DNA TGCAGTGCTAACCGCGGGACACCCAGAGGGACAGATACGCAGTATTTT. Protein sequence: CSANRGTPRGTDTQYF.

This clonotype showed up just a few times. CDR3 DNA: TGTGCCAGCAGAGTACAGGGGGCGATTGGCTACACCTTC. Protein product: CASRVQGAIGYTF. The chain joins TRBV2 to TRBJ1-2; 9 bases agree with TRBD1. Germline V gene data show CDR1 as SNHLY and CDR2 as FYNNEI. With 6 bases clipped from V and 7 bases from J, the junction kept 6 bases outside the gene matches. This CDR3 spans 13 amino acids.

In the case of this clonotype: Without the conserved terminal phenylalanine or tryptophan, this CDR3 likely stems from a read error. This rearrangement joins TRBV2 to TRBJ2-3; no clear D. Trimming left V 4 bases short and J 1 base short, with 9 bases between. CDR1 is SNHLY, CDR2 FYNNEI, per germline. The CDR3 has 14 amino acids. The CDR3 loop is CASSGPAGTDTQYL. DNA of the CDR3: TGTGCCAGCAGTGGCCCTGCCGGCACAGATACGCAGTATTTG.

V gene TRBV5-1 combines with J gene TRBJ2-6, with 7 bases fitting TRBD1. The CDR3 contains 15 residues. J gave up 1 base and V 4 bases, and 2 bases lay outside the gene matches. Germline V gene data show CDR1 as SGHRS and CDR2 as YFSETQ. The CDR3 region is CASSKGQSGANVLTF. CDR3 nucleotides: TGCGCCAGCAGCAAGGGACAGTCTGGGGCCAACGTCCTGACTTTC.

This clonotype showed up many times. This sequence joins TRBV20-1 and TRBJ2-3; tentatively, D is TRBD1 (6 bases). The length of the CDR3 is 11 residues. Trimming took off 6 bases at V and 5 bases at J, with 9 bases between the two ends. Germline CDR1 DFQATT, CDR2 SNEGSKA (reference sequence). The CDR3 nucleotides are TGCAGTGCCAGGGGCGGAGATACGCAGTATTTT. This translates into CSARGGDTQYF.

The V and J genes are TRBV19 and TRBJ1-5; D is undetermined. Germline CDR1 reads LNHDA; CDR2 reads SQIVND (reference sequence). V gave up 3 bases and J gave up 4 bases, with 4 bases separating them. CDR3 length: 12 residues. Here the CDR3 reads CASSIQNQPQHF. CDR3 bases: TGTGCCAGTAGTATCCAAAATCAGCCCCAGCATTTT.

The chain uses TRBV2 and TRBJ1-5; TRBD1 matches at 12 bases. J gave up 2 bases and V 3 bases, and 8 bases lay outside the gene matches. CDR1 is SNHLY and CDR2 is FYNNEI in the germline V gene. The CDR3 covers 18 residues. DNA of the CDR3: TGTGCCAGCAGTGACGGGACAGGGGGCCCTGGGGGCAATCAGCCCCAGCATTTT. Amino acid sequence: CASSDGTGGPGGNQPQHF.

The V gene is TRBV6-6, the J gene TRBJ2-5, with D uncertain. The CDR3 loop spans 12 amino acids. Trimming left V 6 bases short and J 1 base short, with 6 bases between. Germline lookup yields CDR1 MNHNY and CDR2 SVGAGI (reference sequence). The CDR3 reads CASSTLQETQYF. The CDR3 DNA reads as TGTGCCAGCAGCACCCTCCAAGAGACCCAGTACTTC.